Sequencing of this T cell receptor beta chain was carried out in a study of OX40 agonist ivuxolimab in advanced cancers. Whole-study context: Ivuxolimab, an agonist antibody against OX40 (CD134), was given to patients. Patients received ivuxolimab, an intravenous treatment, every 2 weeks at 0.01 to 10 mg/kg.

Libraries were prepared by immunoSEQ multiplex PCR; TCRdb keeps only in-frame clonotypes and omits some of them. The sample carries tens of thousands of clones, 75% to 90% recorded once. The germline V and J ends were trimmed by 5 bases and 0 bases, with 11 bases remaining between them. The CDR3 has 13 amino acids. Germline CDR1 and CDR2: SQVTM and ANQGSEA. Sequencing was performed on CD4+ or CD8+ T cells sorted from blood, taken in a trial of the OX40 agonist ivuxolimab. The genes are TRBV29-1 and TRBJ2-7; D is unresolved. The TCR was taken from an adult with an advanced solid tumor such as melanoma, head and neck, liver or kidney cancer. CDR3 amino acids: CSVRAPSSYEQYF. The CDR3 DNA follows: TGCAGCGTTCGCGCGCCGAGCTCCTACGAGCAGTACTTC.